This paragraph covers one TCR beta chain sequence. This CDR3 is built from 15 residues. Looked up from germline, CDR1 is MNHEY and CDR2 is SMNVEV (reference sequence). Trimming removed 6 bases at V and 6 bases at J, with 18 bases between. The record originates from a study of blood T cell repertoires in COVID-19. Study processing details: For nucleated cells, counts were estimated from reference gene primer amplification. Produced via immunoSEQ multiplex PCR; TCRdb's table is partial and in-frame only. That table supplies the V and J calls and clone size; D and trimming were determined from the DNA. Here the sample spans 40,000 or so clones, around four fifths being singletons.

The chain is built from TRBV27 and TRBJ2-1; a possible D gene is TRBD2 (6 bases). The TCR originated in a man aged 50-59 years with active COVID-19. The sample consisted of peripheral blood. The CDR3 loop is CASSPPLARLNEQFF. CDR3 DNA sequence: TGTGCCAGCAGCCCACCACTAGCACGCCTCAATGAGCAGTTCTTC.